The present TCR beta chain was sequenced within a study of CD8 T cells in ankylosing spondylitis. Study findings and constraints: Clones linked to the disease showed a CD8+ phenotype. They occurred at relatively low frequencies in peripheral blood. A TCR beta motif made of about 8 highly homologous variants seemed typical of ankylosing spondylitis blood.

Trimming removed 3 bases at V and 6 bases at J, with 15 bases between. Germline values: CDR1 GTSNPN, CDR2 SVGIG (reference sequence). CDR3 length: 14 residues. Regarding this clonotype: Its specificity is not known.

Library preparation for TCR beta used quantitative 5'-RACE with molecular barcodes. TCRdb analysed the 5' RACE reads with MiXCR anew, one entry per CDR3 protein. This sample has approximately 540,000 distinct CDR3 sequences, with about 12% found just once. Sequences were obtained from blood, either unsorted or a sorted T cell fraction (not recorded which). The sequence was collected from a male donor with ankylosing spondylitis. The V and J genes are TRBV30 and TRBJ2-1; D is ambiguous. The CDR3 region is CAWSGDGPSNEQFF. The CDR3 DNA reads TGTGCCTGGAGCGGAGATGGCCCCTCCAATGAGCAGTTCTTC.